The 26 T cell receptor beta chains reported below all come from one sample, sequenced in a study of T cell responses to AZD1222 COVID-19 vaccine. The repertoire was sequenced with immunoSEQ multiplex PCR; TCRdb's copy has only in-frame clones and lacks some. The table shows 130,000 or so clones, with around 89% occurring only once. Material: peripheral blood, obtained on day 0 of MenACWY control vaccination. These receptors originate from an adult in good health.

The CDR3 DNA follows: TGTGCCAGCAGCTTAAGGGCAGAGACCCAGTACTTC. It encodes CASSLRAETQYF. This chain uses TRBV11-3 with TRBJ2-5; D not certain. The germline CDR1 and CDR2 sequences are SGHNT and YENEEA. V shed 2 bases and J shed 4 bases, with 5 bases lying between them. CDR3 length: 12 residues.

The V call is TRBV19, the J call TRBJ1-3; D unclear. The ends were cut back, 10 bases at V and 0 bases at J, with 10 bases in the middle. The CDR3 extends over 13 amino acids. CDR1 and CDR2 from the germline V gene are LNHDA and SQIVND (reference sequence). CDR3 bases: TGTGCCACTTCGTGGAGCTCTGGAAACACCATATATTTT. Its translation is CATSWSSGNTIYF.

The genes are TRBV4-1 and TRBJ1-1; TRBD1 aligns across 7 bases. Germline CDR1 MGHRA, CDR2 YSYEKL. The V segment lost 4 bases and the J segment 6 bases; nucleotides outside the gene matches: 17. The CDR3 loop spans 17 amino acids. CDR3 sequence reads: CASSPDTGAALRPEAFF. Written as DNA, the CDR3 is TGCGCCAGCAGCCCAGATACAGGGGCCGCATTACGTCCTGAAGCTTTCTTT.

CDR3 DNA: TGTGCCAGCTCCGCAGGAGGTGGGGACACCATATATTTT. It yields the protein CASSAGGGDTIYF. This rearrangement joins TRBV18 to TRBJ1-3; D gene ambiguous. The CDR3 contains 13 residues. Germline V gene lookup returns CDR1 KGHSH and CDR2 LQKENI. V gave up 6 bases and J gave up 8 bases, with 14 bases separating them. The entire variable domain, with the rest obtained from reference TRBV18 and TRBJ1-3, is as follows: NAGVMQNPRHLVRRRGQEARLRCSPMKGHSHVYWYRQLPEEGLKFMVYLQKENIIDESGMPKERFSAEFPKEGPSILRIQQVVRGDSAAYFCASSAGGGDTIYFGEGSWLTVV.

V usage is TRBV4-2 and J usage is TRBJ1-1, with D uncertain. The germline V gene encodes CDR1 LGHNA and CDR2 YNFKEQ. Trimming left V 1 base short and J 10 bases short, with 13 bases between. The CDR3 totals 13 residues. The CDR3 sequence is CASSQALPERAFF. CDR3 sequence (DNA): TGTGCCAGCAGCCAAGCTCTCCCCGAGCGAGCTTTCTTT.

The chain's CDR3 is CASGRAGSQETQYF. The CDR3 DNA sequence: TGTGCCAGTGGCAGGGCGGGTTCCCAAGAGACCCAGTACTTC. The rearrangement joins TRBV19 to TRBJ2-5, with D possibly being TRBD1 or TRBD2 (5 bases each). Germline V CDR1 and CDR2: LNHDA, SQIVND (reference sequence). V was cut by 8 bases and J by 1 base, with 14 bases left in between. The CDR3 is 14 amino acids.

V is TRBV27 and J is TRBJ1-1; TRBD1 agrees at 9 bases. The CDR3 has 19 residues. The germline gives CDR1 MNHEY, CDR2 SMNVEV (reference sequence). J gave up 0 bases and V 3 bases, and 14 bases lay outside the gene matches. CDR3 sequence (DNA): TGTGCCAGCAGTTTGGGGATAAGGGCGGACAGGGGCGTGAACACTGAAGCTTTCTTT. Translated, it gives CASSLGIRADRGVNTEAFF.

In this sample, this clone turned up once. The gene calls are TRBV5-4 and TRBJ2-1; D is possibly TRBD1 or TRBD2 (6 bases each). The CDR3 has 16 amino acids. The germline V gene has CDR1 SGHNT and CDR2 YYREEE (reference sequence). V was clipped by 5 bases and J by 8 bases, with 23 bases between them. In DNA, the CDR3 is TGTGCCAGCAGTTTGTCTGGCGGGACATTGAGTTATGAGCAGTTCTTC. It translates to CASSLSGGTLSYEQFF.

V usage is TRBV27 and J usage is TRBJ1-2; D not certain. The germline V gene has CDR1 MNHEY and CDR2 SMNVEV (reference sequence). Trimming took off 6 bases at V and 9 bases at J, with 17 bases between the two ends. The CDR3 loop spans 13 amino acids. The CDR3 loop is CASSYGPSYSYTF. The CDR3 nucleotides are TGTGCCAGCAGCTATGGACCTTCCTACAGCTACACCTTC.

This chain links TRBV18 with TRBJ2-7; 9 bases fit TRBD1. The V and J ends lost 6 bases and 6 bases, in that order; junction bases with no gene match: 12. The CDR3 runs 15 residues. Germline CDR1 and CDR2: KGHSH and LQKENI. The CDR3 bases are TGTGCCAGCTCCCCCCCGGGACAGGGATTGTTCGAGCAGTACTTC. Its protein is CASSPPGQGLFEQYF.

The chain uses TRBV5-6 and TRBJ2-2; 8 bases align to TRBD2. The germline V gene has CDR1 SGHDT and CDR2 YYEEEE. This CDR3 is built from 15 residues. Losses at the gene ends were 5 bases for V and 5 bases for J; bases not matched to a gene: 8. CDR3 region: CASSTVTSVTGELFF. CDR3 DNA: TGTGCCAGCAGTACGGTGACTAGCGTAACCGGGGAGCTGTTTTTT.

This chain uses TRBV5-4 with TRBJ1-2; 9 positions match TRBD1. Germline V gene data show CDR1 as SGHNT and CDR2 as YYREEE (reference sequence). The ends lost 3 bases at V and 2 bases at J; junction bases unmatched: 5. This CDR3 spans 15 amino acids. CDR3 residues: CASSSGQGRNYGYTF. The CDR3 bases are TGTGCCAGCAGCTCGGGACAGGGTAGGAACTATGGCTACACCTTC.

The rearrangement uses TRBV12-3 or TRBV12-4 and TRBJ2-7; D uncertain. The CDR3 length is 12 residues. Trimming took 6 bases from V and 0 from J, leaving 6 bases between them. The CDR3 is CASSKSSYEQYF. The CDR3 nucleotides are TGTGCCAGCAGCAAAAGCTCCTACGAGCAGTACTTC.

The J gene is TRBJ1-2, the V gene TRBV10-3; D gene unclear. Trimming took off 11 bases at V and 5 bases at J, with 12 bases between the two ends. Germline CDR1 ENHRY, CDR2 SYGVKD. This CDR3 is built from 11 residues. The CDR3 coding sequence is TGTGCCGCCAATGGAGATTATGGCTACACCTTC. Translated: CAANGDYGYTF.

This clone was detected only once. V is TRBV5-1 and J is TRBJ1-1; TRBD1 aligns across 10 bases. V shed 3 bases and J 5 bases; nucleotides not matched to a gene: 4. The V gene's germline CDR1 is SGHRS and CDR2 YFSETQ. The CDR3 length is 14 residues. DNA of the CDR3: TGCGCCAGCAGCTCCGGACAGGGGGGGACTGAAGCTTTCTTT. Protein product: CASSSGQGGTEAFF. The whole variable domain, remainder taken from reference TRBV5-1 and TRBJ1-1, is KAGVTQTPRYLIKTRGQQVTLSCSPISGHRSVSWYQQTPGQGLQFLFEYFSETQRNKGNFPGRFSGRQFSNSRSEMNVSTLELGDSALYLCASSSGQGGTEAFFGQGTRLTVV.

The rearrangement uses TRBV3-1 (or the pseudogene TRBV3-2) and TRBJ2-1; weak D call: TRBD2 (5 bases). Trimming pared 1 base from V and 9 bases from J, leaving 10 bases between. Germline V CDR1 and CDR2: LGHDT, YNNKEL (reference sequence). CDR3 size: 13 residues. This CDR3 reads CASSQVREGEQFF. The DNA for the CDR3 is TGTGCCAGCAGCCAAGTGAGGGAAGGTGAGCAGTTCTTC.

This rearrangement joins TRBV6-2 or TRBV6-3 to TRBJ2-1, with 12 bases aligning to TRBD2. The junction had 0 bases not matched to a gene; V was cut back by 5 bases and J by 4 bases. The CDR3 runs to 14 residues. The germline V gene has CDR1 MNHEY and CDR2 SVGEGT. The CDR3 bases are TGTGCCAGCAGTACTAGCGGGAGGTACAATGAGCAGTTCTTC. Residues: CASSTSGRYNEQFF.

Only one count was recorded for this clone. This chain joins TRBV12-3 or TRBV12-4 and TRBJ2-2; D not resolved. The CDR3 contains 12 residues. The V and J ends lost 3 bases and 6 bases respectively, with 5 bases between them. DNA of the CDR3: TGTGCCAGCAGTTTTGTGTCCGGGGAGCTGTTTTTT. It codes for CASSFVSGELFF.

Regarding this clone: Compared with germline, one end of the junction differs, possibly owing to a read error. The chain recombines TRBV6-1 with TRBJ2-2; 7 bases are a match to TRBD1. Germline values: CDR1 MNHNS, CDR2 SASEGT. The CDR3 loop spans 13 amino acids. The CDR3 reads CASCDRADGELFF. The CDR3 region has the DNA TGTGCCAGCTGTGACAGGGCCGACGGGGAGCTGTTTTTT.

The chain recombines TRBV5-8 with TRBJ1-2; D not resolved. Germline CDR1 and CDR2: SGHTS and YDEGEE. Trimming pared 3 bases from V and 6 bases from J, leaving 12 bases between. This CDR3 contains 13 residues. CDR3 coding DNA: TGTGCCAGCAGCTGGTCAATAAAGGATGGCTACACCTTC. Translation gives CASSWSIKDGYTF.

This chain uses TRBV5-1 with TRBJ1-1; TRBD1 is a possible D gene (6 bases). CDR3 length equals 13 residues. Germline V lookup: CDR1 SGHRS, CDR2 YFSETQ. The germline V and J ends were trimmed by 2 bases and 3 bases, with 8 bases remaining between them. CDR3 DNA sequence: TGCGCCAGCAGCTTTGACAGGTACACTGAAGCTTTCTTT. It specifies CASSFDRYTEAFF.

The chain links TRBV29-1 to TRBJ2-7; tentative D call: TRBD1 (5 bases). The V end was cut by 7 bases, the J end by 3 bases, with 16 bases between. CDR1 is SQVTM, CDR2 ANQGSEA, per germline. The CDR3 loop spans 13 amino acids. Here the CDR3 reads CSAQTGASYEQYF. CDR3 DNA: TGCAGCGCGCAGACTGGGGCTAGCTACGAGCAGTACTTC.

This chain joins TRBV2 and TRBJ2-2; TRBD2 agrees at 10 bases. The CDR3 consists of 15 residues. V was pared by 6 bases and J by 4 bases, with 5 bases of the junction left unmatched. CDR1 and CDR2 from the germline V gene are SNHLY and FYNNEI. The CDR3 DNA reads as TGTGCCAGCAGATCTAGCGGGAGTATCACCGGGGAGCTGTTTTTT. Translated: CASRSSGSITGELFF.

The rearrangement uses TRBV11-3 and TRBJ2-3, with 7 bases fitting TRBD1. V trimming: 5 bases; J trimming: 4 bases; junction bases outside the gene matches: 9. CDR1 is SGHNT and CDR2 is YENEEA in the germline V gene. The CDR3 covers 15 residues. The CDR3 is CASSQQGPLADTQYF. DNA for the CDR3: TGTGCCAGCAGCCAACAGGGGCCCCTCGCAGATACGCAGTATTTT.

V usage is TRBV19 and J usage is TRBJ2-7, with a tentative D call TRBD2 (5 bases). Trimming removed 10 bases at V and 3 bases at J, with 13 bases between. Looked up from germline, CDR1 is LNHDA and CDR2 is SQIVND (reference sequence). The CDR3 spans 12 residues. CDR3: CATEGLGYEQYF. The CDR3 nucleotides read TGTGCCACCGAGGGTTTAGGCTACGAGCAGTACTTC.

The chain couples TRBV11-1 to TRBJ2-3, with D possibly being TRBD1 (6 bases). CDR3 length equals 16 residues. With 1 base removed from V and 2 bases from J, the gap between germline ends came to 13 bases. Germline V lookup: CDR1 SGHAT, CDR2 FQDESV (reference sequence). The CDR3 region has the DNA TGTGCCAGCAGCTTAGGCCCCGGGACACTCACAGATACGCAGTATTTT. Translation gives CASSLGPGTLTDTQYF.